This TCR beta chain was sequenced for a study of T cells expressing NK-cell markers. Study as a whole: Sequenced donors, eight in total, included seven who were HCMV-seropositive and one who was seronegative.

This CDR3 has 15 residues. Germline assignment: CDR1 KGHDR and CDR2 SFDVKD. TCRdb reworked the 5' RACE reads into one entry per CDR3 protein, no DNA. In total, the table holds over 150,000 distinct CDR3 sequences. The chain has TRBV24-1 and TRBJ2-2; TCRdb selects TRBD1, and the lack of DNA leaves this call unchecked. The sequence was collected from a woman aged 50 to 60 in good health. Sequenced: blood T cells: a sorted CD56 or NKG2C T cell subset, CD4+ or CD8+ T cells, or bulk PBMC T cells (not recorded which). This chain's CDR3 is CATAYSGAETGELFF.